This passage covers 26 T cell receptor beta chains from one sample sequenced in a study of CD8 T cells in ankylosing spondylitis. From the 5' RACE reads, TCRdb called clonotypes with MiXCR, one entry per CDR3 protein. Altogether about 240,000 distinct CDR3 sequences are present, 8% to 9% being singletons, with the ten largest covering 4.5% to 5%. Sequenced input: blood, either unsorted or a sorted T cell fraction (not recorded which). The source is a female donor with ankylosing spondylitis or in good health (not recorded which).

This clonotype was counted ten times or more. Compared with germline, one end of the junction differs, possibly owing to a read error. The V and J genes are TRBV7-8 and TRBJ2-5, with 11 positions matching TRBD2. The germline CDR1 and CDR2 sequences are SGHVS and FQNEAQ. The CDR3 is made up of 15 amino acids. The CDR3 here is CASSVAGGAGETQYF. The CDR3 nucleotides read TGTGCCAGCAGCGTAGCGGGAGGGGCAGGAGAGACCCAGTACTTC.

This clonotype occurred many times. V usage is TRBV5-1 and J usage is TRBJ2-5; 8 bases fit TRBD2. Looked up from germline, CDR1 is SGHRS and CDR2 is YFSETQ. Germline trimming cut 4 bases from V and 0 bases from J; bases unmatched to any gene: 11. The CDR3 spans 17 residues. The CDR3 here is CASSPGMIAGNQETQYF. The CDR3, as DNA: TGCGCCAGCAGCCCTGGAATGATAGCGGGAAACCAAGAGACCCAGTACTTC.

This clonotype was observed many times. J is TRBJ2-7 and V is TRBV28; D possibly uses TRBD1 or TRBD2 (6 bases each). V lost 6 bases and J 0 bases, leaving 9 bases between the germline ends. The germline CDR1 and CDR2 sequences are MDHEN and SYDVKM. The length of the CDR3 is 13 residues. The DNA for the CDR3 is TGTGCCAGCAGAGGGGGGAGCTCCTACGAGCAGTACTTC. Encoded protein: CASRGGSSYEQYF.

The chain carries TRBV28 and TRBJ2-3; tentatively, D is TRBD1 or TRBD2 (5 bases each). The CDR3 has 17 residues. Trimming stripped 5 bases from V and 0 bases from J, with 18 bases between. The germline gives CDR1 MDHEN, CDR2 SYDVKM. The DNA of the CDR3 is TGTGCCAGCAGTCTAAGGCCGGGGCGAGGGAGCACAGATACGCAGTATTTT. As protein: CASSLRPGRGSTDTQYF.

This clonotype appeared many times. The chain has TRBV20-1 and TRBJ2-7; TRBD2 matches at 8 bases. The ends lost 2 bases at V and 5 bases at J; junction bases unmatched: 2. Germline lookup yields CDR1 DFQATT and CDR2 SNEGSKA (reference sequence). The CDR3 covers 12 residues. The CDR3 DNA is TGCAGTGCTAGAACGGGAGGGGACGAGCAGTACTTC. Translation: CSARTGGDEQYF.

This clonotype has ten or more counts. The chain links TRBV7-8 to TRBJ2-2; D perhaps matches TRBD2 (5 bases). Germline V gene sequence: CDR1 SGHVS, CDR2 FQNEAQ. CDR3 length equals 14 residues. Trimming removed 6 bases at V and 6 bases at J, with 14 bases between. CDR3 DNA sequence: TGTGCCAGCAGACCCAGCGGAAGGGCCGGGGAGCTGTTTTTT. It is translated as CASRPSGRAGELFF.

This clonotype occurred many times. The chain links TRBV20-1 to TRBJ1-1; D is unclear. This CDR3 is built from 10 residues. Trimming shortened V by 2 bases and J by 7 bases, and 5 bases separated the two germline ends. The germline CDR1 and CDR2 sequences are DFQATT and SNEGSKA (reference sequence). The CDR3 sequence is CSARWGEAFF. CDR3 DNA sequence: TGCAGTGCTAGATGGGGTGAAGCTTTCTTT.

This clonotype was recorded a few times. The rearrangement links TRBV7-9 to TRBJ2-1, with 8 bases fitting TRBD2. The germline CDR1 and CDR2 sequences are SEHNR and FQNEAQ (reference sequence). The CDR3 has 17 residues. The trim removed 5 bases at V and 2 bases at J, leaving 11 bases unmatched. CDR3 in DNA: TGTGCCAGCAGCCCAATACAGCGGGAGCGGACCTACAATGAGCAGTTCTTC. As protein: CASSPIQRERTYNEQFF.

This clonotype showed up many times. This chain uses TRBV7-2 with TRBJ2-7; TRBD1 matches at 7 bases. The CDR3 consists of 14 residues. Looked up from germline, CDR1 is SGHTA and CDR2 is FQGNSA. The J segment lost 3 bases and the V segment lost 2 bases, leaving 4 bases of the junction unmatched. DNA for the CDR3: TGTGCCAGCAGCTTATATGACAGGGACTACGAGCAGTACTTC. Its protein product is CASSLYDRDYEQYF.

Turning to this clonotype: This sequence may be a read error, since a much larger clone differs from it by one base. This rearrangement joins TRBV9 to TRBJ2-2, with TRBD2 as a possible D gene (5 bases). Germline lookup yields CDR1 SGDLS and CDR2 YYNGEE. The CDR3 is 15 residues long. In DNA, the CDR3 is TGTGCCAGCAGCGAGGCGGGCGCGAACACCGGGGAGCTGCTTTTT. Its protein is CASSEAGANTGELLF.

This clonotype showed up many times. The chain is built from TRBV20-1 and TRBJ1-4; possible D gene TRBD1, 6 bases. The CDR3 contains 14 residues. V shed 6 bases and J shed 2 bases, with 13 bases lying between them. CDR1 is DFQATT, CDR2 SNEGSKA, per germline (reference sequence). CDR3 region: CSATGGGTNEKLFF. The CDR3 DNA reads as TGCAGTGCGACCGGCGGGGGCACTAATGAAAAACTGTTTTTT.

This clonotype was seen at least ten times. The chain carries TRBV7-2 and TRBJ2-1; 9 bases map to TRBD2. CDR3 size: 15 residues. After removal of 1 base from V and 7 bases from J, the junction contained 5 bases not matched to a gene. Germline lookup yields CDR1 SGHTA and CDR2 FQGNSA. CDR3 sequence: CASSLGGTSRNEQFF. As DNA, the CDR3 is TGTGCCAGCAGCTTAGGAGGGACTAGCCGGAATGAGCAGTTCTTC.

In its sample, this clonotype was seen a few times. The rearrangement links TRBV20-1 to TRBJ1-1, with D perhaps matching TRBD1 (6 bases). The CDR3 is 12 residues long. CDR1 and CDR2 (germline): DFQATT, SNEGSKA (reference sequence). The V gene lost 0 bases and the J gene lost 5 bases, with 7 bases spanning the gap. CDR3: CSARDQGTEAFF. The DNA of the CDR3 is TGCAGTGCTAGAGATCAGGGGACTGAAGCTTTCTTT.

This clonotype was seen repeatedly, ten times or more. This chain joins TRBV20-1 and TRBJ2-7, with D perhaps matching TRBD2 (6 bases). Germline CDR1 is DFQATT and CDR2 is SNEGSKA (reference sequence). The ends were cut back, 0 bases at V and 7 bases at J, with 28 bases in the middle. This CDR3 spans 18 amino acids. In DNA, the CDR3 is TGCAGTGCTAGAGATATGGGCCGAAATAGCGGTGCAACGGGGGAGCAGTACTTC. Amino acids: CSARDMGRNSGATGEQYF.

This clonotype was detected ten times or more. V is TRBV20-1 and J is TRBJ1-1; 8 bases line up with TRBD1. Germline CDR1 and CDR2: DFQATT and SNEGSKA (reference sequence). The ends lost 5 bases at V and 1 base at J; junction bases unmatched: 3. The CDR3 runs to 13 residues. CDR3: CSAPGTGNTEAFF. The CDR3 DNA reads as TGCAGTGCTCCGGGGACAGGGAACACTGAAGCTTTCTTT.

Many counts were recorded for this clonotype. The rearrangement links TRBV5-1 to TRBJ1-1, with D perhaps matching TRBD1 (6 bases). This CDR3 contains 13 residues. V lost 4 bases and J 2 bases, leaving 9 bases between the germline ends. Germline values: CDR1 SGHRS, CDR2 YFSETQ. In DNA, the CDR3 is TGCGCCAGCAGCCCGACAGGCAACACTGAAGCTTTCTTT. As protein: CASSPTGNTEAFF.

Many counts were recorded for this clonotype. V usage is TRBV18 and J usage is TRBJ2-7; 10 nucleotides align to TRBD1. The CDR3 is 18 amino acids. Germline V gene data show CDR1 as KGHSH and CDR2 as LQKENI. The junction had 14 bases not matched to a gene; V was cut back by 6 bases and J by 0 bases. The CDR3: CASSPGQGSLRHSYEQYF. Here the CDR3 DNA reads TGTGCCAGCTCCCCGGGACAGGGGAGCTTACGACACTCCTACGAGCAGTACTTC.

This clonotype was counted ten times or more. This CDR3 is CASSLAGTSRTDNEQFF. In DNA form, the CDR3 reads TGTGCCAGCAGCCTCGCCGGTACTAGCCGCACCGACAATGAGCAGTTCTTC. The V gene is TRBV2, the J gene TRBJ2-1, with a weak D call TRBD2 (6 bases). The CDR3 has 17 amino acids. V lost 6 bases and J lost 5, with 23 bases in between. Germline V CDR1 and CDR2: SNHLY, FYNNEI.

This clonotype was seen at least ten times. The chain employs TRBV11-3 and TRBJ2-2, with D maybe TRBD1 (5 bases). The CDR3 has 14 residues. V was trimmed by 5 bases and J by 5 bases, leaving 12 bases between them. In germline, CDR1 is SGHNT, CDR2 YENEEA. The CDR3 sequence: CASSRRTGTGELFF. The CDR3 DNA sequence: TGTGCCAGCAGCCGTCGTACAGGTACCGGGGAGCTGTTTTTT.

In this sample, this clonotype turned up many times. The chain recombines TRBV29-1 with TRBJ2-2, with 10 bases lining up with TRBD2. The germline V gene has CDR1 SQVTM and CDR2 ANQGSEA. The trim removed 6 bases at V and 4 bases at J, leaving 5 bases unmatched. The CDR3 totals 14 residues. CDR3 coding DNA: TGCAGCGTAATAGCGGGAGGTAGCACCGGGGAGCTGTTTTTT. Its translation: CSVIAGGSTGELFF.

This clonotype was recorded at least ten times. The chain is built from TRBV20-1 and TRBJ2-7; D call uncertain. The CDR3 loop spans 11 amino acids. V was clipped by 6 bases and J by 1 base, with 7 bases between them. CDR1 is DFQATT, CDR2 SNEGSKA, per germline (reference sequence). The DNA of the CDR3 is TGCAGTGCCGACGGGTCCTACGAGCAGTACTTC. As protein: CSADGSYEQYF.

In its sample, this clonotype was seen many times. This chain connects TRBV7-8 to TRBJ2-1; 7 bases match TRBD1. Germline V gene data show CDR1 as SGHVS and CDR2 as FQNEAQ. Trimming cost V 3 bases and J 0 bases; bases outside gene matches: 8. This CDR3 has 17 amino acids. In DNA, the CDR3 is TGTGCCAGCAGCTTTAGACAGGGAACGAGCTCCTACAATGAGCAGTTCTTC. Protein sequence: CASSFRQGTSSYNEQFF.

This clonotype has at least ten counts. V is TRBV7-9 and J is TRBJ2-6, with D hard to call. Deletions cut 5 bases from V and 2 bases from J, with 13 bases between. Germline values: CDR1 SEHNR, CDR2 FQNEAQ (reference sequence). The CDR3 extends over 16 amino acids. This CDR3 reads CASSPQSLTGANVLTF. CDR3 DNA sequence: TGTGCCAGCAGCCCCCAATCCCTGACTGGGGCCAACGTCCTGACTTTC.

In this sample, this clonotype turned up many times. V usage is TRBV29-1 and J usage is TRBJ2-7; D perhaps matches TRBD2 (6 bases). There are 12 residues in the CDR3. Germline assignment: CDR1 SQVTM and CDR2 ANQGSEA. The germline V and J ends were trimmed by 8 bases and 3 bases, with 14 bases remaining between them. This CDR3 is CSFRDSDYEQYF. The CDR3 coding sequence is TGCAGCTTCCGGGACTCCGACTACGAGCAGTACTTC.

There are many counts of this clonotype. The J gene is TRBJ2-2, the V gene TRBV11-2, with TRBD2 matching over 9 bases. The CDR3 has 16 amino acids. Germline values: CDR1 SGHAT, CDR2 FQNNGV. Germline trimming cut 5 bases from V and 1 base from J; bases unmatched to any gene: 5. The CDR3 DNA reads TGTGCCAGCAGCCCCGCGGGAGGGATGAACACCGGGGAGCTGTTTTTT. This gives the protein CASSPAGGMNTGELFF.

The chain uses TRBV7-9 and TRBJ1-2; 7 bases are a match to TRBD1. Germline values: CDR1 SEHNR, CDR2 FQNEAQ (reference sequence). Trimming cost V 5 bases and J 2 bases; bases outside gene matches: 2. The CDR3 runs 13 residues. For the CDR3, the DNA is TGTGCCAGCAGCCAGGGGGAGAACTATGGCTACACCTTC. Translation: CASSQGENYGYTF.